Listed here are 12 T cell receptor beta chains from one sample, sequenced in a study of CD8 T cells in ankylosing spondylitis. TCRdb reprocessed the 5' RACE reads via MiXCR and lists one record per CDR3 protein. Seen here are about 260,000 distinct CDR3 sequences, 20% observed once, and the top ten hold roughly 7.3%. What was sequenced was blood, either unsorted or a sorted T cell fraction (not recorded which). The receptors derive from a male donor with ankylosing spondylitis or in good health (not recorded which).

This chain connects TRBV12-3 or TRBV12-4 to TRBJ2-3, with TRBD2 matching over 10 bases. J lost 5 bases, V lost 3 bases, and 8 bases had no gene match. This CDR3 spans 16 amino acids. CDR3 in DNA: TGTGCCAGCAGTTTCGAAGCGGGGGGGCGTGGAGATACGCAGTATTTT. Translating it yields CASSFEAGGRGDTQYF.

This clonotype appeared a single time. V and J are TRBV2 and TRBJ2-5; no reliable D call. The CDR3 runs 12 residues. Germline V gene lookup returns CDR1 SNHLY and CDR2 FYNNEI. The V end was cut by 3 bases, the J end by 4 bases, with 6 bases between. Written as DNA, the CDR3 is TGTGCCAGCAGTGAGACGGGAGAGACCCAGTACTTC. Protein: CASSETGETQYF.

V gene TRBV29-1 combines with J gene TRBJ1-1, with D maybe TRBD1 (6 bases). Trimming cost V 4 bases and J 0 bases, with 9 bases left between them. This CDR3 has 13 residues. Germline V gene lookup returns CDR1 SQVTM and CDR2 ANQGSEA. CDR3 sequence: CSVAGVMNTEAFF. The CDR3 DNA is TGCAGCGTTGCAGGGGTAATGAACACTGAAGCTTTCTTT.

The rearrangement uses TRBV28 and TRBJ1-2, with TRBD1 as a possible D gene (6 bases). This CDR3 region has 13 residues. V lost 7 bases and J lost 3, with 12 bases in between. Germline CDR1 MDHEN, CDR2 SYDVKM. This CDR3 reads CASIPAGDYGYTF. CDR3 DNA sequence: TGTGCCAGCATCCCCGCAGGGGACTATGGCTACACCTTC.

The rearrangement links TRBV15 to TRBJ2-5; 7 bases agree with TRBD1. Trimming removed 5 bases from V and 5 bases from J; junction bases left unmatched: 8. This CDR3 has 14 residues. The germline gives CDR1 LNHNV, CDR2 YYDKDF (reference sequence). The CDR3 DNA is TGTGCCACCAGCGACTCCGGGACAGCGGAGACCCAGTACTTC. This gives the protein CATSDSGTAETQYF.

This clonotype was seen more than once but under ten times. The genes are TRBV10-3 and TRBJ1-2; the D is unclear. The V end lost 2 bases, the J end lost 4 bases, and 11 bases lay between the germline ends. The CDR3 length is 14 residues. Germline CDR1 and CDR2: ENHRY and SYGVKD. The CDR3 protein is CAISESPAVYGYTF. The CDR3 bases are TGTGCCATCAGTGAGAGTCCGGCAGTCTATGGCTACACCTTC.

This clonotype is a singleton in its sample. At one end the junction does not follow the germline gene, possibly because of a read error. V and J are TRBV6-5 and TRBJ1-1; tentatively, D is TRBD1 (6 bases). The CDR3 loop spans 17 amino acids. Germline CDR1 MNHEY, CDR2 SVGAGI. This CDR3 is CASSSPGEGDVNSEAFF. CDR3 coding DNA: TGTGCCAGCAGTTCGCCAGGGGAGGGTGACGTGAACAGTGAAGCTTTCTTT.

The V call is TRBV6-5, the J call TRBJ1-4; D unresolved. This CDR3 contains 15 residues. The V end was cut by 2 bases, the J end by 7 bases, with 14 bases between. Germline CDR1 is MNHEY and CDR2 is SVGAGI. The DNA for the CDR3 is TGTGCCAGCAGTTACACTCGGCCACTCGGTGAAAAACTGTTTTTT. Protein product: CASSYTRPLGEKLFF.

In its sample, this clonotype was seen a few times. The chain is built from TRBV20-1 and TRBJ2-1; D is undetermined. V was shortened by 3 bases and J by 5 bases, with 5 bases between the two germline ends. The CDR3 runs 11 residues. Germline assignment: CDR1 DFQATT and CDR2 SNEGSKA (reference sequence). The CDR3: CSASVDNEQFF. The CDR3 DNA sequence: TGCAGTGCTAGTGTGGACAATGAGCAGTTCTTC.

In its sample, this clonotype was seen a few times. The chain couples TRBV5-1 to TRBJ2-1; tentatively, D is TRBD1 (6 bases). The germline V and J ends were trimmed by 4 bases and 0 bases, with 11 bases remaining between them. From germline, CDR1 is SGHRS and CDR2 YFSETQ. This CDR3 region has 15 residues. CDR3 sequence: CASSLTGSSYNEQFF. CDR3 DNA sequence: TGCGCCAGCAGCCTCACAGGGAGCTCCTACAATGAGCAGTTCTTC.

This clonotype was observed many times. The chain is built from TRBV5-5 and TRBJ1-2; D gene uncertain. From germline, CDR1 is SGHKS and CDR2 YYEKEE (reference sequence). The CDR3 is 14 amino acids. The V end lost 4 bases, the J end lost 3 bases, and 13 bases lay between the germline ends. The CDR3 nucleotides read TGTGCCAGCAGCCTAGGGAACACCGACTATGGCTACACCTTC. Translated, it gives CASSLGNTDYGYTF.

This chain connects TRBV6-1 to TRBJ2-5; D is unclear. The CDR3 is made up of 11 amino acids. V dropped 6 bases and J dropped 1 base, with 3 bases sitting between them. CDR1 and CDR2 (germline): MNHNS, SASEGT. In DNA form, the CDR3 reads TGTGCCAGCAGGATCCAAGAGACCCAGTACTTC. It specifies CASRIQETQYF.